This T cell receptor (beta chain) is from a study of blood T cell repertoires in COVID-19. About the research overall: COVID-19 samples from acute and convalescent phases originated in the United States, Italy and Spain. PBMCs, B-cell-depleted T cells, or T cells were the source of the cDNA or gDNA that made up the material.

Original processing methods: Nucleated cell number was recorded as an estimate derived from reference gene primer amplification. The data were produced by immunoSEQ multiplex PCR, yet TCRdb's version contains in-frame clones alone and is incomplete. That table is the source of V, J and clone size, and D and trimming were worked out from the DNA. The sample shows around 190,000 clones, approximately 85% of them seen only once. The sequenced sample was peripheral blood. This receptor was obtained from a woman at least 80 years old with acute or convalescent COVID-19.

CDR3 DNA: TGTGCCAGCAGTCGAGCGGGAGTAGCCTACAATGAGCAGTTCTTC. Protein sequence: CASSRAGVAYNEQFF. The rearrangement uses TRBV27 and TRBJ2-1; 8 bases are a match to TRBD2. Germline CDR1 reads MNHEY; CDR2 reads SMNVEV (reference sequence). J lost 2 bases, V lost 5 bases, and 5 bases had no gene match. This CDR3 is built from 15 residues.